This TCR beta chain was recovered during a study of tumor-infiltrating lymphocytes in primary liver carcinoma. Priming with a constant-region primer yielded TCR beta cDNA from about 510 ng total RNA. A slightly modified ARM-PCR protocol with three nested multiplex PCR rounds produced these TCR beta libraries. The first two PCR rounds used TRBV1-TRBV30 forward primers with a C-beta reverse primer, nine to eleven cycles each. Using its own MiXCR run on the multiplex PCR reads, TCRdb lists one record per CDR3 protein. The data show 100,000 or so distinct CDR3 sequences, around 63% seen once. Co-extraction of both nucleic acids (RNA and DNA) used about 18-34 mg of unsorted bulk tissue. Germline V CDR1 and CDR2: GTSNPN, SVGIG (reference sequence). The CDR3 runs 13 residues. Deletions cut 2 bases from V and 4 bases from J, with 9 bases between. This clonotype was found many times.

The chain links TRBV30 to TRBJ1-5; D unresolved. Sequencing input: liver tumor tissue from sampling region 5. Described subset: tumor region T5, tumor centre. The clonotype was recovered from a woman between 55 and 75 years old with primary liver carcinoma and hepatitis B virus infection. The CDR3 spells CAWSSRRNQPQHF. CDR3 nucleotide sequence: TGTGCCTGGAGTAGTAGAAGGAATCAGCCCCAGCATTTT.